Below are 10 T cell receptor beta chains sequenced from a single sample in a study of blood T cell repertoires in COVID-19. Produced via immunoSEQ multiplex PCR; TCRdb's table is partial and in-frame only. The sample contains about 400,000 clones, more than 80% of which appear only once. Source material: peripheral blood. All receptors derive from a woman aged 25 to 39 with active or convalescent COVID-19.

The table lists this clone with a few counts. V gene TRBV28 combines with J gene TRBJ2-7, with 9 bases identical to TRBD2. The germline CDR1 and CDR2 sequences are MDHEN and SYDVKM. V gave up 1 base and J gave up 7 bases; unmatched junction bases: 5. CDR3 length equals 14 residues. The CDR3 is CASSLLGGRGEQYF. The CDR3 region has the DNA TGTGCCAGCAGTTTATTAGGCGGGAGGGGTGAGCAGTACTTC. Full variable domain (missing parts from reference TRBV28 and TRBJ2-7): DVKVTQSSRYLVKRTGEKVFLECVQDMDHENMFWYRQDPGLGLRLIYFSYDVKMKEKGDIPEGYSVSREKKERFSLILESASTNQTSMYLCASSLLGGRGEQYFGPGTRLTVT.

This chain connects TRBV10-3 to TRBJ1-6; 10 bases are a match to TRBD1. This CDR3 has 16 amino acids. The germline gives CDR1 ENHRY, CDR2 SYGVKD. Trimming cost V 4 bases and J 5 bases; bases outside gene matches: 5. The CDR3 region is CAISAGGTGDNSPLHF. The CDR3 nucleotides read TGTGCCATCAGTGCCGGGGGGACAGGGGATAATTCACCCCTCCACTTT.

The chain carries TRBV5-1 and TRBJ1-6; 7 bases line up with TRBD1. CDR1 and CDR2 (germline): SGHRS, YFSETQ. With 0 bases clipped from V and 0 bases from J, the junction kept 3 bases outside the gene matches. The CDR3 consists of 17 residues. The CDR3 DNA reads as TGCGCCAGCAGCTTGGATCCAGGGGGCTCCTATAATTCACCCCTCCACTTT. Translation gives CASSLDPGGSYNSPLHF.

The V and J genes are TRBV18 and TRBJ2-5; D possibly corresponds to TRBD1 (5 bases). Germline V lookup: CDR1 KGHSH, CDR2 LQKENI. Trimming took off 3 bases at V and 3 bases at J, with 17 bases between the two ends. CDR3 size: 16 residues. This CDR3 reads CASSPQRAGLEETQYF. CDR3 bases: TGTGCCAGCTCACCGCAAAGGGCAGGGTTGGAAGAGACCCAGTACTTC.

DNA for the CDR3: TGTGCCAGCAGCGAGGGGACAGGATCATCTACTAACTATGGCTACACCTTC. Translated, it gives CASSEGTGSSTNYGYTF. The V and J genes are TRBV9 and TRBJ1-2; 8 positions agree with TRBD1. Germline CDR1 reads SGDLS; CDR2 reads YYNGEE. J lost 0 bases, V lost 3 bases, and 10 bases had no gene match. The CDR3 is made up of 17 amino acids.

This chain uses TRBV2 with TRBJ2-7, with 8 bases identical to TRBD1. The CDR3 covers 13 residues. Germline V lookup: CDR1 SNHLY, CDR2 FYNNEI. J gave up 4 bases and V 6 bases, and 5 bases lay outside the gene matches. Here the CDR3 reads CASRRTGNYEQYF. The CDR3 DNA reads TGTGCCAGCAGGAGGACAGGGAATTACGAGCAGTACTTC.

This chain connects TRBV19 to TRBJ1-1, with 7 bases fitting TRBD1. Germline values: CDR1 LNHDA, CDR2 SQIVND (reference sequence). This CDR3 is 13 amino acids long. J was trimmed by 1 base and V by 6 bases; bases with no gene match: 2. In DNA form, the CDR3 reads TGTGCCAGTAGGGGGACAGAGAACACTGAAGCTTTCTTT. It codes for CASRGTENTEAFF.

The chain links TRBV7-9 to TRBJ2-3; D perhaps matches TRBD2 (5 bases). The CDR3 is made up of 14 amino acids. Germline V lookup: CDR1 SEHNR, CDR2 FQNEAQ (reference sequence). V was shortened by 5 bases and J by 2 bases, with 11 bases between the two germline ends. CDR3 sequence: CASSLGLFTDTQYF. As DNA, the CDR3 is TGTGCCAGCAGCCTTGGACTCTTCACAGATACGCAGTATTTT.

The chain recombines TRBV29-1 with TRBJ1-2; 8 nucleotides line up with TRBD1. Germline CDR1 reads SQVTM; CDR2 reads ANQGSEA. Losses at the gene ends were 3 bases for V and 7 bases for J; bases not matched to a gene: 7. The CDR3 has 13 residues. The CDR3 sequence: CSVDLGQGAGYTF. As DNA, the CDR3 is TGCAGCGTTGATCTCGGACAGGGCGCTGGCTACACCTTC.

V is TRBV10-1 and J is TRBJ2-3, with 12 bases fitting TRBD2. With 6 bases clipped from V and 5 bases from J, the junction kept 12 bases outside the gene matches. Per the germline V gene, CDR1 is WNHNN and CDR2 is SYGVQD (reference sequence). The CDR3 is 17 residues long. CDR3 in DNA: TGCGCCAGCAGGGGCGGCGGACTAGCGGGAATCGGAGATACGCAGTATTTT. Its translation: CASRGGGLAGIGDTQYF.